The 19 T cell receptor beta chains in this list originate from one sample, sequenced in a study of T cells expressing NK-cell markers. TCRdb reprocessed the 5' RACE reads; each CDR3 protein has one entry and no DNA is given. In all, the sample yields 300,000 to 450,000 distinct CDR3 sequences. The sequenced material came from blood T cells: a sorted CD56 or NKG2C T cell subset, CD4+ or CD8+ T cells, or bulk PBMC T cells (not recorded which). The receptors stem from a man aged 18 to 69 in good health.

This chain's CDR3 is CSAYPGGSSKNIQYF. The chain is built from TRBV20-1 and TRBJ2-4; TCRdb's D gene call, TRBD2, goes unchecked for lack of DNA. In germline, CDR1 is DFQATT, CDR2 SNEGSKA (reference sequence). The CDR3 totals 15 residues.

This chain uses TRBV28 with TRBJ2-2; TCRdb designates TRBD2, a call that cannot be tested without DNA. Germline values: CDR1 MDHEN, CDR2 SYDVKM. This CDR3 spans 16 amino acids. The CDR3 region is CASSFGGEGDTGELFF.

This chain joins TRBV10-2 and TRBJ2-3; without DNA, the TCRdb call of TRBD2 cannot be checked. The CDR3 consists of 14 residues. Germline V gene lookup returns CDR1 WSHSY and CDR2 SAAADI. The CDR3: CASSEGGDADTQYF.

The chain joins TRBV2 to TRBJ2-3; TCRdb's D call of TRBD1 is untestable without DNA. CDR1 and CDR2 from the germline V gene are SNHLY and FYNNEI. The CDR3 has 15 amino acids. The CDR3 region is CASSERTGLTDTQYF. Full variable domain (remainder filled in from reference TRBV2 and TRBJ2-3): EPEVTQTPSHQVTQMGQEVILRCVPISNHLYFYWYRQILGQKVEFLVSFYNNEISEKSEIFDDQFSVERPDGSNFTLKIRSTKLEDSAMYFCASSERTGLTDTQYFGPGTRLTVL.

The rearrangement links TRBV3-1 to TRBJ2-2; the TRBD2 assignment by TCRdb is unverifiable without DNA. This CDR3 comprises 17 residues. The germline V gene encodes CDR1 LGHDT and CDR2 YNNKEL (reference sequence). CDR3 sequence: CASSHGPLAGGLRELFF.

The chain recombines TRBV6-1 with TRBJ2-7; TCRdb's D call of TRBD2 is untestable without DNA. The CDR3 extends over 14 amino acids. Germline V lookup: CDR1 MNHNS, CDR2 SASEGT. The CDR3 spells CASTRSRAGYEQYF.

The CDR3 protein is CSVESGYRDSGNTIYF. The chain couples TRBV29-1 to TRBJ1-3; TCRdb's assignment of TRBD1 cannot be checked, as there is no DNA. The CDR3 contains 16 residues. Germline CDR1 reads SQVTM; CDR2 reads ANQGSEA.

This chain uses TRBV28 with TRBJ1-5; TCRdb calls TRBD1, which cannot be checked without DNA. Looked up from germline, CDR1 is MDHEN and CDR2 is SYDVKM. The CDR3 is made up of 12 amino acids. The CDR3 reads CASRTGYQPQHF.

This chain connects TRBV18 to TRBJ2-7; TCRdb indicates TRBD1, and absent DNA this call remains unverified. CDR3 size: 18 residues. Germline V lookup: CDR1 KGHSH, CDR2 LQKENI. CDR3 protein: CASSPPEDSGVEHYEQYF.

The CDR3 loop is CAISEYAGSYEQYF. The chain carries TRBV10-3 and TRBJ2-7. The CDR3 totals 14 residues. CDR1 and CDR2 from the germline V gene are ENHRY and SYGVKD.

The chain joins TRBV18 to TRBJ2-3; checking the TCRdb D call of TRBD2 is not possible without DNA. Per germline, CDR1 KGHSH and CDR2 LQKENI. This CDR3 region has 16 residues. CDR3 loop: CASSRTSGVRTDTQYF.

This sequence joins TRBV12-5 and TRBJ2-7; without DNA, the TCRdb call of TRBD1 cannot be checked. This CDR3 region has 18 residues. Germline lookup yields CDR1 LGHNT and CDR2 FRNRAP. The CDR3 loop is CASGLWGGSSKSSYEQYF.

J is TRBJ2-2 and V is TRBV5-1; absent DNA, TCRdb's TRBD1 call cannot be checked. CDR3 length: 15 amino acids. Germline V gives CDR1 SGHRS, CDR2 YFSETQ. Here the CDR3 reads CASSLAGAYTGELFF.

The chain links TRBV5-4 to TRBJ1-1; TCRdb picks TRBD1, but there is no DNA to check that call. Germline CDR1 is SGHNT and CDR2 is YYREEE (reference sequence). This CDR3 comprises 15 residues. The CDR3 reads CASSLRQGRLPEAFF.

The rearrangement joins TRBV28 to TRBJ1-1. Germline lookup yields CDR1 MDHEN and CDR2 SYDVKM. The CDR3 spans 14 residues. The CDR3 here is CASSLWRSAGQAFF. The variable domain in full, completed from reference TRBV28 and TRBJ1-1, reads DVKVTQSSRYLVKRTGEKVFLECVQDMDHENMFWYRQDPGLGLRLIYFSYDVKMKEKGDIPEGYSVSREKKERFSLILESASTNQTSMYLCASSLWRSAGQAFFGQGTRLTVV.

The chain links TRBV27 to TRBJ2-5; TCRdb's D call of TRBD1 is untestable without DNA. CDR1 and CDR2 from the germline V gene are MNHEY and SMNVEV (reference sequence). The CDR3 runs to 15 residues. The CDR3 region is CASSRRQGGPGTQYF.

V and J are TRBV12-5 and TRBJ2-5. Germline CDR1 is LGHNT and CDR2 is FRNRAP. This CDR3 has 11 residues. The CDR3 here is CASGLAKTQYF.

The V gene is TRBV20-1, the J gene TRBJ1-5; the TCRdb call, TRBD1, lacks DNA for checking. The CDR3 runs 17 residues. Germline assignment: CDR1 DFQATT and CDR2 SNEGSKA (reference sequence). The CDR3 sequence: CSASQGRRTLSNQPQHF.

The chain links TRBV7-8 to TRBJ1-1. CDR3 length: 13 amino acids. The germline V gene encodes CDR1 SGHVS and CDR2 FQNEAQ. CDR3 region: CASSADMNTEAFF.